The 31 T cell receptor beta chains below were found in one sample sequenced in a study of T cell responses to AZD1222 COVID-19 vaccine. The method was immunoSEQ multiplex PCR; TCRdb's version includes in-frame clones alone and lacks a portion of them. The sample consists of 150,000 to 160,000 clones, more than 85% of them appearing once. Sequenced here: peripheral blood, sampled after recovery from COVID-19. The receptor set was obtained from an adult who had recovered from COVID-19.

This clone turned up a few times. The gene calls are TRBV5-4 and TRBJ1-1; 11 bases line up with TRBD1. Germline trimming cut 4 bases from V and 1 base from J; bases unmatched to any gene: 3. This CDR3 is built from 15 residues. Germline V lookup: CDR1 SGHNT, CDR2 YYREEE (reference sequence). The CDR3 loop reads CASSPGTGGNTEAFF. In DNA, the CDR3 is TGTGCCAGCAGCCCCGGGACAGGGGGGAACACTGAAGCTTTCTTT.

This clone was counted a few times. The same CDR3 is also encoded by other DNA sequences in this sample. This chain uses TRBV5-1 with TRBJ1-4; 8 bases line up with TRBD1. The J segment lost 7 bases and the V segment lost 3 bases, leaving 8 bases of the junction unmatched. The germline V gene has CDR1 SGHRS and CDR2 YFSETQ. The length of the CDR3 is 15 residues. In DNA form, the CDR3 reads TGCGCCAGCAGCTCATCCGGGACAGGAGTTGAAAAACTGTTTTTT. Translation gives CASSSSGTGVEKLFF.

The chain combines TRBV18 with TRBJ1-5, with D perhaps matching TRBD1 (6 bases). The CDR3 has 13 residues. CDR1 and CDR2 from the germline V gene are KGHSH and LQKENI. The V end was cut by 3 bases, the J end by 7 bases, with 10 bases between. CDR3 amino acids: CASSPAGEQPQHF. The CDR3 coding sequence is TGTGCCAGCTCACCCGCAGGGGAACAGCCCCAGCATTTT.

The CDR3 DNA follows: TGTGCCAGCAGTTTTTCGGGTTCGGGGGCTTTCTTT. Protein sequence: CASSFSGSGAFF. This rearrangement joins TRBV28 to TRBJ1-1; D is ambiguous. Germline values: CDR1 MDHEN, CDR2 SYDVKM. The CDR3 spans 12 residues. Trimming took off 3 bases at V and 11 bases at J, with 13 bases between the two ends.

This chain uses TRBV14 with TRBJ2-1; TRBD1 aligns across 7 bases. J lost 3 bases, V lost 0 bases, and 2 bases had no gene match. The germline V gene has CDR1 SGHDN and CDR2 FVKESK. The CDR3 contains 15 residues. CDR3 amino acids: CASSQEAGGYNEQFF. The CDR3 DNA is TGTGCCAGCAGCCAAGAAGCAGGGGGCTACAATGAGCAGTTCTTC.

In this sample, this clone turned up once. The V and J genes are TRBV6-6 and TRBJ2-5, with TRBD1 matching 9 bases. The V and J ends lost 4 bases and 5 bases, in that order; junction bases with no gene match: 8. The CDR3 sequence is 15 residues long. Germline values: CDR1 MNHNY, CDR2 SVGAGI (reference sequence). The CDR3 DNA reads TGTGCCAGCAGTTGGACAGGGGTTGAGCGGGAGACCCAGTACTTC. Encoded protein: CASSWTGVERETQYF.

This clone was counted only a few times. V usage is TRBV14 and J usage is TRBJ2-7; perhaps D is TRBD1 or TRBD2 (6 bases each). Germline V gene sequence: CDR1 SGHDN, CDR2 FVKESK. This CDR3 has 15 amino acids. Between the trimmed V and J ends, which lost 3 bases and 2 bases, there was a span of 14 bases. CDR3 sequence: CASSHLTGAAYEQYF. The CDR3 bases are TGTGCCAGCAGCCATCTGACGGGGGCCGCCTACGAGCAGTACTTC.

The V gene is TRBV24-1, the J gene TRBJ1-2; 7 nucleotides align to TRBD1. The CDR3 is 14 amino acids. After removal of 3 bases from V and 7 bases from J, the junction contained 7 bases not matched to a gene. Germline V lookup: CDR1 KGHDR, CDR2 SFDVKD. CDR3 in DNA: TGTGCCACCAGTGATCCGGGACAGTTTGGTGGCTACACCTTC. Translated, it gives CATSDPGQFGGYTF.

Written as DNA, the CDR3 is TGTGCCAGCAGTGCAGGACAGGGACGTGAAAAACTGTTTTTT. Translation: CASSAGQGREKLFF. This chain uses TRBV28 with TRBJ1-4, with TRBD1 matching over 8 bases. The CDR3 loop spans 14 amino acids. The germline V gene encodes CDR1 MDHEN and CDR2 SYDVKM. Trimming cost V 5 bases and J 7 bases; bases outside gene matches: 6.

The chain has TRBV21-1 and TRBJ2-7; the D call in the table, TRBD2, was not verified against the DNA. TRBV21-1 is classified as a pseudogene. The CDR3 contains 11 residues. This CDR3 is CASSPRYEQYF. CDR3 nucleotide sequence: TGTGCCAGCAGCCCCCGTTACGAGCAGTACTTC.

This chain uses TRBV6-1 with TRBJ2-3, with 7 nucleotides matching TRBD2. The germline V gene encodes CDR1 MNHNS and CDR2 SASEGT. The CDR3 length is 13 residues. V lost 3 bases and J lost 7; bases outside the gene matches: 4. The CDR3 loop is CASSETSPNTQYF. CDR3 sequence (DNA): TGTGCCAGCAGTGAGACTAGCCCCAATACGCAGTATTTT.

The genes are TRBV3-1 (or the pseudogene TRBV3-2) and TRBJ2-5; possible D gene TRBD2, 6 bases. Germline CDR1 is LGHDT and CDR2 is YNNKEL (reference sequence). Deletions cut 1 base from V and 5 bases from J, with 8 bases between. This CDR3 has 13 residues. The CDR3 loop is CASSQGGAETQYF. The CDR3 DNA reads TGTGCCAGCAGCCAAGGCGGGGCGGAGACCCAGTACTTC.

The chain joins TRBV28 to TRBJ2-7; D not certain. Deletions cut 2 bases from V and 4 bases from J, with 9 bases between. The germline V gene encodes CDR1 MDHEN and CDR2 SYDVKM. The CDR3 is 13 amino acids. CDR3 sequence (DNA): TGTGCCAGCAGTTTAGCCGGTAGGTACGAGCAGTACTTC. Translation gives CASSLAGRYEQYF.

The V and J genes are TRBV2 and TRBJ2-7; perhaps TRBD2 as D (7 bases). The germline V gene encodes CDR1 SNHLY and CDR2 FYNNEI. The CDR3 extends over 15 amino acids. The V and J ends lost 4 bases and 3 bases respectively, with 16 bases between them. CDR3 in amino acids: CASSGFGGRDYEQYF. The CDR3 DNA is TGTGCCAGCAGTGGGTTCGGGGGGCGGGACTACGAGCAGTACTTC.

CDR3 amino acids: CASNDRANTGELFF. The CDR3 DNA follows: TGTGCCAGTAACGACAGGGCCAACACCGGGGAGCTGTTTTTT. The chain joins TRBV2 to TRBJ2-2, with 7 bases lining up with TRBD1. The ends lost 9 bases at V and 2 bases at J; junction bases unmatched: 6. The germline gives CDR1 SNHLY, CDR2 FYNNEI. The CDR3 runs 14 residues.

The rearrangement uses TRBV7-8 and TRBJ1-4; a possible D gene is TRBD1 (5 bases). The CDR3 has 13 residues. The germline V gene has CDR1 SGHVS and CDR2 FQNEAQ. The V end lost 1 base, the J end lost 8 bases, and 8 bases lay between the germline ends. The CDR3 region is CASSLGQGEKLFF. CDR3 DNA sequence: TGTGCCAGCAGCTTAGGTCAGGGCGAAAAACTGTTTTTT.

The V and J genes are TRBV28 and TRBJ1-2, with D possibly TRBD1 on 5 matching bases. The ends were cut back, 6 bases at V and 5 bases at J, with 16 bases in the middle. CDR3 size: 14 residues. The germline gives CDR1 MDHEN, CDR2 SYDVKM. The CDR3 region has the DNA TGTGCCAGCAGCCCAGAGGGGATAATATATGGCTACACCTTC. Its translation: CASSPEGIIYGYTF.

The J gene is TRBJ2-3, the V gene TRBV7-9; D remains ambiguous. Per the germline V gene, CDR1 is SEHNR and CDR2 is FQNEAQ (reference sequence). V was pared by 6 bases and J by 2 bases, with 9 bases between. This CDR3 is 13 amino acids long. The CDR3 protein is CASRSATTDTQYF. CDR3 nucleotides: TGTGCCAGCAGGAGTGCGACCACAGATACGCAGTATTTT.

CDR3 in amino acids: CASSENRQENQPQHF. DNA of the CDR3: TGTGCCAGCAGTGAAAATAGGCAGGAGAATCAGCCCCAGCATTTT. The chain employs TRBV6-1 and TRBJ1-5, with no clear D. The V gene lost 2 bases and the J gene lost 4 bases, with 12 bases spanning the gap. CDR3 length: 15 amino acids. Germline CDR1 MNHNS, CDR2 SASEGT.

V and J are TRBV10-3 and TRBJ1-2; D gene unclear. Germline CDR1 is ENHRY and CDR2 is SYGVKD. The CDR3 totals 13 residues. Trimming cost V 7 bases and J 4 bases, with 13 bases left between them. The CDR3 DNA reads as TGTGCCATCACTTCGGCGGCCGTCTATGGCTACACCTTC. Translating gives CAITSAAVYGYTF.

The chain is built from TRBV14 and TRBJ2-7, with 9 nucleotides matching TRBD1. V was clipped by 1 base and J by 4 bases; unmatched bases: 8. This CDR3 is built from 16 residues. Germline values: CDR1 SGHDN, CDR2 FVKESK. CDR3 loop: CASSQVAGTGIYEQYF. The CDR3 bases are TGTGCCAGCAGCCAAGTTGCCGGGACAGGGATTTACGAGCAGTACTTC.

The J gene is TRBJ1-1, the V gene TRBV7-2; D is ambiguous. Trimming removed 1 base from V and 0 bases from J, with 3 bases in between. The CDR3 sequence is 13 residues long. CDR1 is SGHTA, CDR2 FQGNSA, per germline. CDR3 sequence reads: CASSLELNTEAFF. For the CDR3, the DNA is TGTGCCAGCAGCTTAGAGCTGAACACTGAAGCTTTCTTT.

The V call is TRBV28, the J call TRBJ2-7; D gene uncertain. The CDR3 sequence is 14 residues long. Trimming took off 5 bases at V and 2 bases at J, with 13 bases between the two ends. Germline V lookup: CDR1 MDHEN, CDR2 SYDVKM. The CDR3 coding sequence is TGTGCCAGCAGTCCCAACCCCCGCGCCTACGAGCAGTACTTC. This codes for CASSPNPRAYEQYF.

The chain uses TRBV19 and TRBJ2-2, with D uncertain. Germline V CDR1 and CDR2: LNHDA, SQIVND (reference sequence). Trimming stripped 4 bases from V and 8 bases from J, with 8 bases between. The CDR3 spans 12 residues. CDR3 DNA sequence: TGTGCCAGTAGTACCTTGGGGGGGGAGCTGTTTTTT. Residues: CASSTLGGELFF.

A single count supports this clone. The chain joins TRBV6-6 to TRBJ2-5; D unresolved. Germline CDR1 and CDR2: MNHNY and SVGAGI (reference sequence). The germline V and J ends were trimmed by 6 bases and 7 bases, with 9 bases remaining between them. The CDR3 length is 11 residues. The CDR3 is CASSLAGTQYF. Here the CDR3 DNA reads TGTGCCAGCAGCCTCGCAGGGACCCAGTACTTC.

The chain joins TRBV2 to TRBJ2-3; D gene ambiguous. The V end lost 2 bases, the J end lost 7 bases, and 7 bases lay between the germline ends. The CDR3 length is 12 residues. CDR1 is SNHLY and CDR2 is FYNNEI in the germline V gene. The CDR3 nucleotides read TGTGCCAGCAGTGAACAGCAGAATACGCAGTATTTT. It codes for CASSEQQNTQYF.

The rearrangement links TRBV7-9 to TRBJ2-7, with 7 bases matching TRBD2. V was pared by 3 bases and J by 0 bases, with 5 bases of the junction left unmatched. The CDR3 consists of 15 residues. CDR1 and CDR2 from the germline V gene are SEHNR and FQNEAQ (reference sequence). CDR3 residues: CASSLAGESSYEQYF. The CDR3 DNA follows: TGTGCCAGCAGCTTGGCGGGAGAGAGCTCCTACGAGCAGTACTTC.

The gene calls are TRBV10-3 and TRBJ2-3; 9 bases align to TRBD1. The CDR3 sequence is 15 residues long. The germline gives CDR1 ENHRY, CDR2 SYGVKD. With 4 bases clipped from V and 4 bases from J, the junction kept 6 bases outside the gene matches. CDR3 nucleotides: TGTGCCATCAGTGGGGACAGGGTTTTGTCAGATACGCAGTATTTT. Encoded protein: CAISGDRVLSDTQYF.

The chain is built from TRBV10-1 and TRBJ2-1; 14 bases are a match to TRBD2. There are 17 residues in the CDR3. J gave up 1 base and V 6 bases, and 5 bases lay outside the gene matches. From germline, CDR1 is WNHNN and CDR2 SYGVQD (reference sequence). CDR3 bases: TGCGCCAGCAGCGCCGGGACTAGCGGGAGATCCTACAATGAGCAGTTCTTC. As protein: CASSAGTSGRSYNEQFF.

The rearrangement uses TRBV4-1 and TRBJ2-6, with TRBD2 identical over 7 bases. The junction had 2 bases not matched to a gene; V was cut back by 3 bases and J by 0 bases. Germline V lookup: CDR1 MGHRA, CDR2 YSYEKL. CDR3 length: 16 residues. In DNA, the CDR3 is TGCGCCAGCAGCCAGGGGGGGTTCTCTGGGGCCAACGTCCTGACTTTC. This encodes CASSQGGFSGANVLTF.

The chain has TRBV4-1 and TRBJ1-3; D gene uncertain. CDR1 and CDR2 (germline): MGHRA, YSYEKL. V was clipped by 0 bases and J by 1 base, with 10 bases between them. The CDR3 length is 16 residues. CDR3 sequence reads: CASSQDLGTSGNTIYF. In DNA form, the CDR3 reads TGCGCCAGCAGCCAAGATCTCGGCACGTCTGGAAACACCATATATTTT.